Below, 8 T cell receptor beta chains from the same sample are listed, as sequenced in a study of T-cell memory formation after mild COVID-19 (dated by TCRdb to about 2021). The method behind the library was 5' RACE. The sequencer was an Illumina NovaSeq 6000. TCRdb passed the public sequencing reads through fastp at Q25 and MiXCR, retaining productive beta sequences. For every CDR3 protein sequence, its rows merge into one entry that carries the most common genes and DNA. This sample comprises just over 300,000 distinct CDR3 sequences, roughly a fifth of them detected only once. Together, the top ten hold more than 20% of the sample. Sequencing was carried out using PBMCs or a T cell subset sorted from them (not recorded which). Receptors originate from a man younger than 35 who had mild COVID-19 (a few samples of this study predate the infection). The sample titles of this study are shuffled in the database, so cell type and time point are left out; the donor was told from shared clones.

This clonotype was found many times. This rearrangement joins TRBV23-1 to TRBJ2-2; TRBD1 aligns across 9 bases. TRBV23-1 is assigned to the ORF class and has an uncertain function. The ends lost 0 bases at V and 4 bases at J; junction bases unmatched: 3. The CDR3 covers 16 residues. CDR3 sequence (DNA): TGCGCCAGCAGTCAATCGGGGACAGGGACCACCGGGGAGCTGTTTTTT. Translation: CASSQSGTGTTGELFF.

This clonotype occurred a few times. The chain carries TRBV12-3 or TRBV12-4 and TRBJ2-5; 9 nucleotides line up with TRBD1. Trimming took 0 bases from V and 1 from J; bases not matched to a gene: 3. CDR3 length equals 16 residues. The chain's CDR3 is CASSLAGTGIQETQYF. The CDR3 DNA sequence: TGTGCCAGCAGTTTAGCCGGGACAGGGATCCAAGAGACCCAGTACTTC.

The chain couples TRBV27 to TRBJ1-1; D is unresolved. The CDR3 is 13 residues long. CDR1 is MNHEY, CDR2 SMNVEV, per germline (reference sequence). The V end lost 6 bases, the J end lost 1 base, and 9 bases lay between the germline ends. This CDR3 reads CASRSVGNTEAFF. CDR3 sequence (DNA): TGTGCCAGCAGGTCCGTGGGGAACACTGAAGCTTTCTTT.

In this sample, this clonotype turned up a few times. CDR3 nucleotides: TGTGCCAGCAGTTTAGCCGGGGGGGCTTTTTCTTTCGGGACTGAAGCTTTCTTT. It yields the protein CASSLAGGAFSFGTEAFF. This chain joins TRBV12-3 or TRBV12-4 and TRBJ1-1, with D perhaps TRBD1 (6 bases). Trimming stripped 0 bases from V and 5 bases from J, with 22 bases between. The CDR3 has 18 amino acids.

This clonotype was counted between two and nine times. The chain carries TRBV15 and TRBJ2-3; the match to TRBD2 covers 8 bases. CDR3 size: 17 residues. J lost 4 bases, V lost 4 bases, and 13 bases had no gene match. CDR1 is LNHNV, CDR2 YYDKDF, per germline (reference sequence). The CDR3 DNA reads TGTGCCACCAGCAACCCTCGGGGGGGCCTAGGCCCAGATACGCAGTATTTT. Translation gives CATSNPRGGLGPDTQYF. The whole variable domain, remainder taken from reference TRBV15 and TRBJ2-3, is DAMVIQNPRYQVTQFGKPVTLSCSQTLNHNVMYWYQQKSSQAPKLLFHYYDKDFNNEADTPDNFQSRRPNTSFCFLDIRSPGLGDTAMYLCATSNPRGGLGPDTQYFGPGTRLTVL.

This chain uses TRBV5-5 with TRBJ2-5; D is possibly TRBD1 (5 bases). Per germline, CDR1 SGHKS and CDR2 YYEKEE (reference sequence). There are 14 residues in the CDR3. V lost 4 bases and J 8 bases, leaving 18 bases between the germline ends. CDR3 bases: TGTGCCAGCAGCATGGACATACCCCCAAGAACCCAGTACTTC. Translation gives CASSMDIPPRTQYF.

This clonotype was counted only a few times. The J gene is TRBJ2-7, the V gene TRBV5-5, with 9 bases fitting TRBD1. The CDR3 totals 15 residues. With V trimmed by 3 bases and J by 2 bases, 6 bases remained unmatched. CDR1 and CDR2 (germline): SGHKS, YYEKEE (reference sequence). This chain's CDR3 is CASSWAGQGTYEQYF. The CDR3 bases are TGTGCCAGCAGCTGGGCGGGACAGGGAACCTACGAGCAGTACTTC.

This clonotype has a count of ten or more. This sequence joins TRBV4-1 and TRBJ1-1, with D tentatively TRBD1 (6 bases). The germline CDR1 and CDR2 sequences are MGHRA and YSYEKL. The germline V and J ends were trimmed by 0 bases and 1 base, with 15 bases remaining between them. This CDR3 spans 17 amino acids. The CDR3 protein is CASSQEAPGGRNTEAFF. CDR3 sequence (DNA): TGCGCCAGCAGCCAAGAGGCGCCCGGGGGGCGGAACACTGAAGCTTTCTTT.